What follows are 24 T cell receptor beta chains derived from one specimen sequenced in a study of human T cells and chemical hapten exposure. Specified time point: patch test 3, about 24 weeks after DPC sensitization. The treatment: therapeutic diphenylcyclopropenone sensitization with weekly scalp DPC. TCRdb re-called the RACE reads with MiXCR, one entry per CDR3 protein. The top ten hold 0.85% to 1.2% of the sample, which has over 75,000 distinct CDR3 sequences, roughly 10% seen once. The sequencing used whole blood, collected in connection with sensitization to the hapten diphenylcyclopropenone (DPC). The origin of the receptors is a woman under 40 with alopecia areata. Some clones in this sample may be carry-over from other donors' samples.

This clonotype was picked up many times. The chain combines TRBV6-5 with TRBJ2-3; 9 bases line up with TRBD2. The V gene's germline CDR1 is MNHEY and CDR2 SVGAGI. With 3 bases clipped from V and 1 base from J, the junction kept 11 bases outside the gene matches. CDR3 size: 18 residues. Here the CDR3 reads CASSYSWASGDGTDTQYF. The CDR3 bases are TGTGCCAGCAGTTATAGTTGGGCTAGCGGGGATGGCACAGATACGCAGTATTTT.

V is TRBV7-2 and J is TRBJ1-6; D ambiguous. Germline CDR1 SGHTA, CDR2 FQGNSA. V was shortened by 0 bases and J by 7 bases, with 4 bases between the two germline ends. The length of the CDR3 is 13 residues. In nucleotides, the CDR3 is TGTGCCAGCAGCTTAGCAGTAAATTCACCCCTCCACTTT. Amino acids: CASSLAVNSPLHF.

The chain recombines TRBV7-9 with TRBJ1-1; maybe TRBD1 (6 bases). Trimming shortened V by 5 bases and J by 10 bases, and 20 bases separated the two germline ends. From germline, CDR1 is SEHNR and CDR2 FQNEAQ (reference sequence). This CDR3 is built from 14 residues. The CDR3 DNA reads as TGTGCCAGCAGCCCCCTAGACAGGTCGGTAGGAGCTTTCTTT. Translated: CASSPLDRSVGAFF.

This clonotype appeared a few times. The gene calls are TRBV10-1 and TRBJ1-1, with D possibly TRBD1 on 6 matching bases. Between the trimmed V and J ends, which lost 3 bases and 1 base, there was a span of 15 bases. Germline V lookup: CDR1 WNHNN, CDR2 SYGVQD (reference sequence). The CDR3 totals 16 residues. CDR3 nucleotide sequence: TGCGCCAGCAGTGACTATCTCGGGGACACGAACACTGAAGCTTTCTTT. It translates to CASSDYLGDTNTEAFF.

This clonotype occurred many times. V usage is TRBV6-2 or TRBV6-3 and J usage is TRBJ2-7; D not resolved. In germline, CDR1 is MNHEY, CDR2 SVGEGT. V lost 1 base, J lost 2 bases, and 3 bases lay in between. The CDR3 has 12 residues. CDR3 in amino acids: CASSYWAYEQYF. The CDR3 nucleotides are TGTGCCAGCAGTTACTGGGCCTACGAGCAGTACTTC.

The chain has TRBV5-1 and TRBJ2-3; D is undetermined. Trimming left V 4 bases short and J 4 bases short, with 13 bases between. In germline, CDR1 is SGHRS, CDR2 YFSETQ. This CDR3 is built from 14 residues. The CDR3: CASSPGSIADTQYF. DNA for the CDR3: TGCGCCAGCAGCCCTGGGTCTATCGCAGATACGCAGTATTTT.

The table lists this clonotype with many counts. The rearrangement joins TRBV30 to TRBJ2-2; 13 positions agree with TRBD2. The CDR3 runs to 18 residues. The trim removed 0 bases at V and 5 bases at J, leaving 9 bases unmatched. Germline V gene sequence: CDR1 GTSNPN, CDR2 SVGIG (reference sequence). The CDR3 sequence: CAWSVKLAGGPRTGELFF. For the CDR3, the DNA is TGTGCCTGGAGTGTAAAACTAGCGGGAGGGCCTCGGACCGGGGAGCTGTTTTTT.

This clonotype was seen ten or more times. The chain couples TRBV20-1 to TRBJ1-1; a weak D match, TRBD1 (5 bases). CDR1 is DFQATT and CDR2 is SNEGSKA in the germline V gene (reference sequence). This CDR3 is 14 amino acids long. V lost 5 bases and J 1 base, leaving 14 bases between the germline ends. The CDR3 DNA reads TGCAGTGCTCGGCCGCGGGGCCGGAACACTGAAGCTTTCTTT. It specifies CSARPRGRNTEAFF.

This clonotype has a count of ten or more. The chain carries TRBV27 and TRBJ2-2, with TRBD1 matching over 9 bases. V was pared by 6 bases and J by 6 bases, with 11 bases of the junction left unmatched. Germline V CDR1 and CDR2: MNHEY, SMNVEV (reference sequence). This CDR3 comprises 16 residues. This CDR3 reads CASSRAPGQGSGELFF. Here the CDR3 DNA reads TGTGCCAGCAGCCGTGCGCCGGGACAGGGTTCCGGGGAGCTGTTTTTT.

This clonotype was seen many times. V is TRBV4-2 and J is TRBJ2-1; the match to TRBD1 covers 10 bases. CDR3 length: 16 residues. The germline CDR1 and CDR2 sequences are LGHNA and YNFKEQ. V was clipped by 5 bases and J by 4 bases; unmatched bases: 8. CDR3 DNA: TGTGCCAGCAGCTCCGATCCGGGACAGGGGTACAATGAGCAGTTCTTC. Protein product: CASSSDPGQGYNEQFF.

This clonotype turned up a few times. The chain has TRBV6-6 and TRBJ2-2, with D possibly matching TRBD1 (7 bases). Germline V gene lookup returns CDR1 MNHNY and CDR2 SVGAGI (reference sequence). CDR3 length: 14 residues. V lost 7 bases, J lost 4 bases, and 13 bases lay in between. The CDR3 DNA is TGTGCCAGCACCTTGGAGGGGGCCACCGGGGAGCTGTTTTTT. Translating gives CASTLEGATGELFF.

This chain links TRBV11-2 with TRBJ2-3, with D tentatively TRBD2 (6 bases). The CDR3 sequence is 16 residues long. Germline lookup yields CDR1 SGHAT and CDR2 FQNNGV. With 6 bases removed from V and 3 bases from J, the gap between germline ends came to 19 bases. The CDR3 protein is CASRLSGPAGTDTQYF. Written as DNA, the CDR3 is TGTGCCAGCAGGCTAAGCGGGCCGGCGGGAACAGATACGCAGTATTTT.

The DNA of the CDR3 is TGTGCCAGTAGTATGGGTTCAGCGACCGGGGAGCTGTTTTTT. It specifies CASSMGSATGELFF. This chain connects TRBV19 to TRBJ2-2; D is unclear. The V end lost 3 bases, the J end lost 5 bases, and 10 bases lay between the germline ends. CDR1 LNHDA and CDR2 SQIVND come from the germline V gene (reference sequence). The CDR3 is 14 amino acids.

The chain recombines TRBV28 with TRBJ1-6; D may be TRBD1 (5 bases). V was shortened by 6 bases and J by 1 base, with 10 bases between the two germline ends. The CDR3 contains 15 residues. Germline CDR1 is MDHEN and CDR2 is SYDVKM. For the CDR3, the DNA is TGTGCCAGCAGGGGGGGGTTATCCTATAATTCACCCCTCCACTTT. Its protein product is CASRGGLSYNSPLHF.

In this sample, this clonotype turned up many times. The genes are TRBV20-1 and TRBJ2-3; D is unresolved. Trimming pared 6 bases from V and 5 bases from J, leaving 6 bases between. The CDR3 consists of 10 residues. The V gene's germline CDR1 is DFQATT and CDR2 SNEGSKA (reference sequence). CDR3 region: CSAAGDTQYF. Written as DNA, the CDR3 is TGCAGTGCAGCAGGAGATACGCAGTATTTT.

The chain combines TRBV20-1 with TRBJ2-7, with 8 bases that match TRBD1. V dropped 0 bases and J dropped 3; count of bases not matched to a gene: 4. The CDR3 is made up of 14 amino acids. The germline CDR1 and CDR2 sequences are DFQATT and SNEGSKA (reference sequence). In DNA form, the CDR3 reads TGCAGTGCTAGAGATCCCGGACAGGGCTACGAGCAGTACTTC. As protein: CSARDPGQGYEQYF.

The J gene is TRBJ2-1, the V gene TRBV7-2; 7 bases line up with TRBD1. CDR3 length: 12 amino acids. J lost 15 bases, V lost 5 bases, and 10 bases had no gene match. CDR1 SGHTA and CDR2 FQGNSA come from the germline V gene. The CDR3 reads CASSPYGQAPFF. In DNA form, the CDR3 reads TGTGCCAGCAGCCCTTATGGACAGGCTCCGTTCTTC. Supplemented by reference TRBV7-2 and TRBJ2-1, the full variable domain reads GAGVSQSPSNKVTEKGKDVELRCDPISGHTALYWYRQSLGQGLEFLIYFQGNSAPDKSGLPSDRFSAERTGGSVSTLTIQRTQQEDSAVYLCASSPYGQAPFFGPGTRLTVL.

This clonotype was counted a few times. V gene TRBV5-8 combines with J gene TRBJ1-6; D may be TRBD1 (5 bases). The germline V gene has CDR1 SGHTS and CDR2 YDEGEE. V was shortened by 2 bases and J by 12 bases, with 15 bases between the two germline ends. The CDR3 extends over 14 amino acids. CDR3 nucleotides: TGTGCCAGCAGCTTTGTAGACAAAGGACAACCCCTCCACTTT. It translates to CASSFVDKGQPLHF.

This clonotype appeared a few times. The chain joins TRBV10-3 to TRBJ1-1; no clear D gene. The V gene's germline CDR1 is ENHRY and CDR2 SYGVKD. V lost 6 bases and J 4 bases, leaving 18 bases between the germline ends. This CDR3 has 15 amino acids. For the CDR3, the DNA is TGTGCCATCAGCCAGGCGGTAAAGGGTGGCACTGAAGCTTTCTTT. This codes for CAISQAVKGGTEAFF.

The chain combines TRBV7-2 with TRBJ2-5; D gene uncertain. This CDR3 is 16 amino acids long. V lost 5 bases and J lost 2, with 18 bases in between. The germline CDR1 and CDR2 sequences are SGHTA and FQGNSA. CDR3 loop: CASSHQALLGQETQYF. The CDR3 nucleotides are TGTGCCAGCAGCCACCAGGCCCTATTAGGGCAAGAGACCCAGTACTTC.

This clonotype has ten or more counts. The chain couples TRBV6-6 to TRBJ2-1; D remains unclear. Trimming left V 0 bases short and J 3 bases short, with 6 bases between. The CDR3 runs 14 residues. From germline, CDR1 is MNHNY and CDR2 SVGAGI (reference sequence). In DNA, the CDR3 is TGTGCCAGCAGTTACTCAACGAACTACAATGAGCAGTTCTTC. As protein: CASSYSTNYNEQFF.

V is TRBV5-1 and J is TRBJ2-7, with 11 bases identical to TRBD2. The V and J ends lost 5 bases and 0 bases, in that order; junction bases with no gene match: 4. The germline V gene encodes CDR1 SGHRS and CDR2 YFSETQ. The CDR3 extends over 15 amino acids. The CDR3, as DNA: TGCGCCAGCAGTCAAACTAGCGGGAGCTCCTACGAGCAGTACGTC. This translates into CASSQTSGSSYEQYV.

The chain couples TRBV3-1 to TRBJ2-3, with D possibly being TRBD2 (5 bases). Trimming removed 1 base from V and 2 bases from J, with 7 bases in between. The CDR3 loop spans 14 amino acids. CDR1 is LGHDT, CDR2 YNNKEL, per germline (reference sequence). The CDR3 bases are TGTGCCAGCAGCCAAGGGCTAGCCACAGATACGCAGTATTTT. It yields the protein CASSQGLATDTQYF.

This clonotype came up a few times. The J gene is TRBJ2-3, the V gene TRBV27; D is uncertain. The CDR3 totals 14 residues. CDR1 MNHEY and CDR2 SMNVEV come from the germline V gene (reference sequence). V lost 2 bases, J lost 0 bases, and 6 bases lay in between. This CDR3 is CASSLKQSTDTQYF. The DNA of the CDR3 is TGTGCCAGCAGTTTAAAACAGAGCACAGATACGCAGTATTTT.